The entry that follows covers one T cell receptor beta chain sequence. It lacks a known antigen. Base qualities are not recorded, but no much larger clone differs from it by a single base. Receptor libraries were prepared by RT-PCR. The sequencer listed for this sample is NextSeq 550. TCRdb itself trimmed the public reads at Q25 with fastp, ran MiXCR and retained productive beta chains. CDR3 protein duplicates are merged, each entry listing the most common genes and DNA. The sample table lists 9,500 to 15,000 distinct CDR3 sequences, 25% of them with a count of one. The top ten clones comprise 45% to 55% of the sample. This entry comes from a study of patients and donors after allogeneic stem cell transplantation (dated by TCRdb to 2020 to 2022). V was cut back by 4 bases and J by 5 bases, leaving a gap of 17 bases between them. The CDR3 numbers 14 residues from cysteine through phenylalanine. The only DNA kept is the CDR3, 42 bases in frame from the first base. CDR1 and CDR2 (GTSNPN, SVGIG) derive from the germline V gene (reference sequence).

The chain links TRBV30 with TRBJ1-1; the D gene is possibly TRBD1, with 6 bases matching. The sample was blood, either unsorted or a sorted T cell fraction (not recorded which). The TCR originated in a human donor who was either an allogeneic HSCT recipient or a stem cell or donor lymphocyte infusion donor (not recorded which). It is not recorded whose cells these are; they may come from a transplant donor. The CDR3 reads CAWIAWGAQTEAFF. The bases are TGTGCCTGGATAGCTTGGGGGGCGCAGACTGAAGCTTTCTTT.